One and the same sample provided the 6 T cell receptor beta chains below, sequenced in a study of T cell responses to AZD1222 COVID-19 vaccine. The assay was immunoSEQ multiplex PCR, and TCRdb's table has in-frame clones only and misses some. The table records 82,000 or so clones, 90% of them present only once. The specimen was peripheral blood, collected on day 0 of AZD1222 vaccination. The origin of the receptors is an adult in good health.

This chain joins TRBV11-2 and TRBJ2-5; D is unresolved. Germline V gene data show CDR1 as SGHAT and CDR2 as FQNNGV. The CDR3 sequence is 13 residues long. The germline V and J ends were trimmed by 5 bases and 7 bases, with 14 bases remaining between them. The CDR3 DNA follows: TGTGCCAGCAGCGGCGCCCCAAGTGGGACCCAGTACTTC. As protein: CASSGAPSGTQYF.

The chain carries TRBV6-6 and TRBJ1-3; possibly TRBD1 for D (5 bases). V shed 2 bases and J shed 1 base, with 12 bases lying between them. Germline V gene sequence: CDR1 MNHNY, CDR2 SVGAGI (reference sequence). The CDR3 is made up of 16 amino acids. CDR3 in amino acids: CASSYGQGGSGNTIYF. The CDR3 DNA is TGTGCCAGCAGTTACGGGCAGGGAGGGTCTGGAAACACCATATATTTT.

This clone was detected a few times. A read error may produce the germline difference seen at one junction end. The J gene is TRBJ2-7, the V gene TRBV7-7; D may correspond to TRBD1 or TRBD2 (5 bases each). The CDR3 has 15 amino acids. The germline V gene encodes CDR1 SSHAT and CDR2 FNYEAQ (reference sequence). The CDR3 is CASSPTGTAFGEQYF. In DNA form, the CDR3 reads TGTGCTAGCAGCCCCACCGGGACGGCGTTTGGTGAGCAGTACTTC.

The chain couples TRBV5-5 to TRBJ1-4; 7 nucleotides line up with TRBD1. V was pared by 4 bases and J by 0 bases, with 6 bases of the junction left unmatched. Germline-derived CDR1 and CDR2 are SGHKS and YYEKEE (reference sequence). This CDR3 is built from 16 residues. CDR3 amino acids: CASSAGTAATNEKLFF. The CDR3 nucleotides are TGTGCCAGCAGCGCAGGGACAGCCGCAACTAATGAAAAACTGTTTTTT.

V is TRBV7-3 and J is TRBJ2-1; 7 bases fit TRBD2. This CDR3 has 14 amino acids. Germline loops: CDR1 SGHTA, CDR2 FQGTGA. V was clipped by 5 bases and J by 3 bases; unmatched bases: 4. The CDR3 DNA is TGTGCCAGCAGCCGACTAGCTGACTACAATGAGCAGTTCTTC. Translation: CASSRLADYNEQFF.

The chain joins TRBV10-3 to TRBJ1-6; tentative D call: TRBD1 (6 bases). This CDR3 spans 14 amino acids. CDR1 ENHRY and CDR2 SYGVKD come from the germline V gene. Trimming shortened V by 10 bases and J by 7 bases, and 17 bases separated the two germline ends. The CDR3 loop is CATSSGDTNSPLHF. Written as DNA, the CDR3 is TGTGCCACAAGTTCGGGGGACACAAATTCACCCCTCCACTTT.